This T cell receptor beta chain was sequenced in a study of beta chain features in type 1 diabetes. Points from the study as a whole: Patients with Type 1 diabetes showed moderately but significantly shorter TCRB CDR3s in all four CD4+ subsets. Within the patient group, naive, central memory and Treg TCRB repertoires appeared more similar to each other than within healthy donors.

This clone was seen only a few times. Its antigen is currently unknown. Expressed TCRB transcripts were sequenced because the entire RNA isolate underwent reverse transcription. Generated by immunoSEQ multiplex PCR, the TCRdb table keeps only in-frame clones and is missing some. The data contain some 900,000 clones, 15% to 20% of them seen just once; the ten biggest clones take up 0.023%. The origin of this receptor is a young woman in good health. The material sequenced was naive CD4+ T cells from blood.

Here the CDR3 DNA reads TGTGCCAGCAAAAAAGCGGGAGGCCGAAGATACACCGGGGAGCTGTTTTTT. Its protein is CASKKAGGRRYTGELFF. The rearrangement uses TRBV27 and TRBJ2-2; 9 bases align to TRBD2. CDR3 length equals 17 residues. Germline trimming cut 7 bases from V and 3 bases from J; bases unmatched to any gene: 12. Germline V gives CDR1 MNHEY, CDR2 SMNVEV (reference sequence).